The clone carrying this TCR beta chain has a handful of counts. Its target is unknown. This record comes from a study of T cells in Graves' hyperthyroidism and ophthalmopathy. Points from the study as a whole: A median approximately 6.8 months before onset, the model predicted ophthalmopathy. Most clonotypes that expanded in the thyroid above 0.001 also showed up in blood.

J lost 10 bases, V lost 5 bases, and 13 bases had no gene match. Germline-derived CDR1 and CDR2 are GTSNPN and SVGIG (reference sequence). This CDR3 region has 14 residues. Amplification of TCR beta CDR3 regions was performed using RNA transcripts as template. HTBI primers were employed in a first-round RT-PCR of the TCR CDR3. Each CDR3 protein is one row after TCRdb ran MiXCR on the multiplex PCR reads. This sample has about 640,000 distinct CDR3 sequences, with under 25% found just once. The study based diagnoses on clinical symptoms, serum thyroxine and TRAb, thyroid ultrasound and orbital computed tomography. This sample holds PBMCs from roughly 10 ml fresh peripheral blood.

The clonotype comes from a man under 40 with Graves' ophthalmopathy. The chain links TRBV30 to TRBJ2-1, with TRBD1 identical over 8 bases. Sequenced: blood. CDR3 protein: CAWVPGQGRWEQFF. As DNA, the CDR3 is TGTGCCTGGGTCCCTGGACAGGGAAGATGGGAGCAGTTCTTC.